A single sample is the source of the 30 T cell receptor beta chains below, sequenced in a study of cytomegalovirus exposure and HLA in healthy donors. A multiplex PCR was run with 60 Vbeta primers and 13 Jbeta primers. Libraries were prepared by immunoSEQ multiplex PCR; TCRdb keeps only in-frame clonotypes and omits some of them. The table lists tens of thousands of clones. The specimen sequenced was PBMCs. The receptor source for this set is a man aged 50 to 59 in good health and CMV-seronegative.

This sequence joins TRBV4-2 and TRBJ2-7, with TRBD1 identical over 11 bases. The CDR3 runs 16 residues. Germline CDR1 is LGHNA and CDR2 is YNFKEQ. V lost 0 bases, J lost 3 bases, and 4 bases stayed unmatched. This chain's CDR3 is CASSQEAGTGGYEQYF. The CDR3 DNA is TGTGCCAGCAGCCAAGAAGCTGGGACAGGGGGCTACGAGCAGTACTTC.

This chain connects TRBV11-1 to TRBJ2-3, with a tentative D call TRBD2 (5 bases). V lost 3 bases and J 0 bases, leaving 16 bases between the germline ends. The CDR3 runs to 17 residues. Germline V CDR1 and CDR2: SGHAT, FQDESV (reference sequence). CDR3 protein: CASSLDESGTSTDTQYF. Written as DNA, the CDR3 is TGTGCCAGCAGCTTGGATGAAAGCGGAACTAGCACAGATACGCAGTATTTT. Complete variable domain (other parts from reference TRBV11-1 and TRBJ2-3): EAEVAQSPRYKITEKSQAVAFWCDPISGHATLYWYRQILGQGPELLVQFQDESVVDDSQLPKDRFSAERLKGVDSTLKIQPAELGDSAMYLCASSLDESGTSTDTQYFGPGTRLTVL.

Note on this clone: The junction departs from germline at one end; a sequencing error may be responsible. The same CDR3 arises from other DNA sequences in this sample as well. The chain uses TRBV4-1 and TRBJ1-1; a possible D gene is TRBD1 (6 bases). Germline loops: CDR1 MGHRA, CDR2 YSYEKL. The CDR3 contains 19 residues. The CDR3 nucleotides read TGCGCCAGCAGCCAGAGGGGGATACGAGGGATGGGGGAAAGCACTGAAGCCTTCTTT. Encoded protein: CASSQRGIRGMGESTEAFF.

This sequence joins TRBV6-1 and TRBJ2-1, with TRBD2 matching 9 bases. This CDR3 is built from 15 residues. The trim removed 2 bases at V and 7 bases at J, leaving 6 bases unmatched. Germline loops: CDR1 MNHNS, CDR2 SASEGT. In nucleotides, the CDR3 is TGTGCCAGCAGTGAATATAGCGGGGGCCGGAATGAGCAGTTCTTC. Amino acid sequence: CASSEYSGGRNEQFF.

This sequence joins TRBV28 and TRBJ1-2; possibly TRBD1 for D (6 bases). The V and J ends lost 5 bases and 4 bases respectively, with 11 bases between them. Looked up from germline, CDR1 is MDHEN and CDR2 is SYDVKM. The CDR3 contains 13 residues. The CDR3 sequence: CASSPQGLYGYTF. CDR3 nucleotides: TGTGCCAGCAGTCCACAGGGTCTCTATGGCTACACCTTC.

CDR3 sequence reads: CASRGGSYSNQPQHF. The CDR3 nucleotides read TGTGCCAGCAGAGGCGGGAGCTATAGCAATCAGCCCCAGCATTTT. The rearrangement joins TRBV6-5 to TRBJ1-5; D uncertain. Germline loops: CDR1 MNHEY, CDR2 SVGAGI. The CDR3 length is 15 residues. V was shortened by 6 bases and J by 0 bases, with 12 bases between the two germline ends.

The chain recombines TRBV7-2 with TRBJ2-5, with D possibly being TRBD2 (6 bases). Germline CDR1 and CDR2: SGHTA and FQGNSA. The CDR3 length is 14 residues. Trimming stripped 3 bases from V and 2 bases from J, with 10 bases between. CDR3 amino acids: CASSFQAGQETQYF. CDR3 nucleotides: TGTGCCAGCAGCTTCCAGGCGGGGCAAGAGACCCAGTACTTC.

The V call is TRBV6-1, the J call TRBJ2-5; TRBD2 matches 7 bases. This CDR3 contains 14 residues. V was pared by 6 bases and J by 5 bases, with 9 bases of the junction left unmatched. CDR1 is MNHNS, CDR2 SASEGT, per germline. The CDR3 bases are TGTGCCAGCAGCCTCGGGGGGTCGACGGAGACCCAGTACTTC. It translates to CASSLGGSTETQYF.

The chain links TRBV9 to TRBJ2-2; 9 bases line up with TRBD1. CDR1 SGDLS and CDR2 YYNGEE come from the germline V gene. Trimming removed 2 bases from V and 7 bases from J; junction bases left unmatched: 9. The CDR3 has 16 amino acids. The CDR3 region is CASSVTGTGWGGELFF. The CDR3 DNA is TGTGCCAGCAGCGTCACCGGGACAGGGTGGGGCGGGGAGCTGTTTTTT.

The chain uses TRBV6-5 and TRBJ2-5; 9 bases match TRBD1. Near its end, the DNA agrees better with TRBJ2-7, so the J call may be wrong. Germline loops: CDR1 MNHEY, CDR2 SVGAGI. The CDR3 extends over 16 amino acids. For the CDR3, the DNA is TGTGCCAGCAGTTACTCCGGGACAGGGCCCTCCTACGAGCAGTACTTC. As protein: CASSYSGTGPSYEQYF.

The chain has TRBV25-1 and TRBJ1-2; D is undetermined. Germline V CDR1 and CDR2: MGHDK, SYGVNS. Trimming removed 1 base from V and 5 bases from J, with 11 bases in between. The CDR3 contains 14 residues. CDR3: CASSESGRTYGYTF. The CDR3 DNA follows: TGTGCCAGCAGTGAATCGGGCAGGACTTATGGCTACACCTTC.

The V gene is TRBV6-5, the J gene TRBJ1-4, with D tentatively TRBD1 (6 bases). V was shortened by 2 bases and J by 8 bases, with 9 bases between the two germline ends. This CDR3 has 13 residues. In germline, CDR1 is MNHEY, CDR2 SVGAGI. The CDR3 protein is CASSYERGEKLFF. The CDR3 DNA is TGTGCCAGCAGTTACGAAAGGGGGGAAAAACTGTTTTTT.

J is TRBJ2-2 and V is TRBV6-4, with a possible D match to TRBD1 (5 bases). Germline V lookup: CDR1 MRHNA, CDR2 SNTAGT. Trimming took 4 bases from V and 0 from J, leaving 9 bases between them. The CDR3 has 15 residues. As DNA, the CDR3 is TGTGCCAGCAGTGCACAGGCCACGAACACCGGGGAGCTGTTTTTT. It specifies CASSAQATNTGELFF.

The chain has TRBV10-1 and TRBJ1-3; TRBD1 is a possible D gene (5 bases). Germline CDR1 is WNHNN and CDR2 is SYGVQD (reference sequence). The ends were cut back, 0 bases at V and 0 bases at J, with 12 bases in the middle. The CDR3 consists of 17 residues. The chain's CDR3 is CASSESPQECSGNTIYF. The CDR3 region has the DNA TGCGCCAGCAGTGAGTCCCCACAGGAGTGCTCTGGAAACACCATATATTTT.

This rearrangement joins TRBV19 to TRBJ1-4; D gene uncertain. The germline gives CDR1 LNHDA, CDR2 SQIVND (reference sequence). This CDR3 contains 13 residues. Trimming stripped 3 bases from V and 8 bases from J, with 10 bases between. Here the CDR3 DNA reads TGTGCCAGTAGTATGAGGCTCCTGGAAAAACTGTTTTTT. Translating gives CASSMRLLEKLFF.

Written as DNA, the CDR3 is TGTGCCAGCAGCTTGGGTAGCAGGGTGTATGGTGGCTACACCTTC. Its protein is CASSLGSRVYGGYTF. The chain joins TRBV5-6 to TRBJ1-2; TRBD1 is a possible D gene (5 bases). Looked up from germline, CDR1 is SGHDT and CDR2 is YYEEEE. The germline V and J ends were trimmed by 0 bases and 7 bases, with 16 bases remaining between them. This CDR3 region has 15 residues.

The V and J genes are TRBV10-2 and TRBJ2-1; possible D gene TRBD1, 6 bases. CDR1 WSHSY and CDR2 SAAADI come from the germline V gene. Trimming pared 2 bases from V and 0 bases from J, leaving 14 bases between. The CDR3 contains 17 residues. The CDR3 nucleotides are TGCGCCAGCAGTGAGCGAGGGCAGGGGAACTCCTACAATGAGCAGTTCTTC. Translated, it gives CASSERGQGNSYNEQFF.

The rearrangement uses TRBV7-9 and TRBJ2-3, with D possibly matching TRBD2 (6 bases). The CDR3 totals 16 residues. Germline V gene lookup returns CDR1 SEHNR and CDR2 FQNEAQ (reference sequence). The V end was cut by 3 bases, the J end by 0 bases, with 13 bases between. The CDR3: CASSLWAGSSTDTQYF. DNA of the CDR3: TGTGCCAGCAGCTTGTGGGCGGGGTCGAGCACAGATACGCAGTATTTT.

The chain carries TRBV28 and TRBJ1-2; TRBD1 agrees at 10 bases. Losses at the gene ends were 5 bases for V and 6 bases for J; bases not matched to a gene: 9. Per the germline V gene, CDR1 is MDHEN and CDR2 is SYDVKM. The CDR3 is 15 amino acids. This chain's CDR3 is CASSTYGQGEHGYTF. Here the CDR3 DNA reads TGTGCCAGCAGTACTTATGGACAGGGGGAACATGGCTACACCTTC.

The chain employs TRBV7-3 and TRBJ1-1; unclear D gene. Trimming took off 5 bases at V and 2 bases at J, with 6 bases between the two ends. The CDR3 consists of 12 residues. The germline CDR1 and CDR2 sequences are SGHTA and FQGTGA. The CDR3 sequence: CASSKQNTEAFF. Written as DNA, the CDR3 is TGTGCCAGCAGCAAGCAAAACACTGAAGCTTTCTTT.

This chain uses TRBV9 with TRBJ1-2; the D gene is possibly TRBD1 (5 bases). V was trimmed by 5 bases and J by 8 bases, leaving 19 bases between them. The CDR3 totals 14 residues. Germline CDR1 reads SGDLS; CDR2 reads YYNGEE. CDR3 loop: CASRTTGEGRGYTF. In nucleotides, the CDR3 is TGTGCCAGCAGGACAACGGGAGAGGGGCGCGGCTACACCTTC.

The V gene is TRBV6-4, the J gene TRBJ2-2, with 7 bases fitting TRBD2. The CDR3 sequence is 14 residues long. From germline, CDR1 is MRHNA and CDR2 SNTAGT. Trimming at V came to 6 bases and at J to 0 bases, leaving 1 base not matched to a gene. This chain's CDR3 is CASRGLANTGELFF. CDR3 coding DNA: TGTGCCAGCAGAGGACTAGCGAACACCGGGGAGCTGTTTTTT.

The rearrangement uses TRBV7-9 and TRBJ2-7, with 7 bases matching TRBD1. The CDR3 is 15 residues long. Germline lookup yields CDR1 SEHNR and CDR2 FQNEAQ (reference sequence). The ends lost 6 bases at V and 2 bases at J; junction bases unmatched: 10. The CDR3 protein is CASRYTGDATYEQYF. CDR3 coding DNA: TGTGCCAGCAGATACACAGGGGATGCAACCTACGAGCAGTACTTC.

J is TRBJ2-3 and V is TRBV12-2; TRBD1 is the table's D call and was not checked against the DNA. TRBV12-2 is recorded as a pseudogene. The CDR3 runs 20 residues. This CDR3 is CASRLSALILQGSRPDTQYF. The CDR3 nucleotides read TGTGCAAGTCGCTTATCGGCGCTTATCCTACAGGGAAGTAGGCCAGATACGCAGTATTTT.

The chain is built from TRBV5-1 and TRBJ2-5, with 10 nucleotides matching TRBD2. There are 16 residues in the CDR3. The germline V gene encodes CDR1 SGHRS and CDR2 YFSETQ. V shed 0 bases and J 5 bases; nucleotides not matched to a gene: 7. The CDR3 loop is CASSLAASGGRETQYF. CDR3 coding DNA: TGCGCCAGCAGCTTGGCAGCTAGCGGGGGTCGGGAGACCCAGTACTTC.

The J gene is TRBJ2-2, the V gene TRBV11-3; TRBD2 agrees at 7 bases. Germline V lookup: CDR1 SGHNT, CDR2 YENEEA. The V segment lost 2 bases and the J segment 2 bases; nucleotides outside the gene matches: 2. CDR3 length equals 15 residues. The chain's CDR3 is CASSLQRGNTGELFF. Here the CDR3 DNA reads TGTGCCAGCAGCTTACAGCGGGGAAACACCGGGGAGCTGTTTTTT.

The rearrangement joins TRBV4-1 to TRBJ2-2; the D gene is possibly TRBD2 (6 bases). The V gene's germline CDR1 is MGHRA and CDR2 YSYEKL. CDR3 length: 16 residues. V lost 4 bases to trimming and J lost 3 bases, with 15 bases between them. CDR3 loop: CASSRGAGRDTGELFF. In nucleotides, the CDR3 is TGCGCCAGCAGCCGCGGGGCCGGTAGAGACACCGGGGAGCTGTTTTTT.

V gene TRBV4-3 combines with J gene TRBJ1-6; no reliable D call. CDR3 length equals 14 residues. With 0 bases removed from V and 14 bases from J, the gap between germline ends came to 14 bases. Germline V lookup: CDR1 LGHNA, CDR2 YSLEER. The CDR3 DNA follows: TGCGCCAGCAGCCAAGATCGAACGGGATTAACCCTCCACTTT. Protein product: CASSQDRTGLTLHF.

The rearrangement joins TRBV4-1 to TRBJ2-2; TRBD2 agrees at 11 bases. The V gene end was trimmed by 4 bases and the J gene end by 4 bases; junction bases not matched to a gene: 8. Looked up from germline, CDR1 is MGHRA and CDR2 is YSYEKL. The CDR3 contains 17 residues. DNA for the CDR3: TGCGCCAGCAGCCGGTCTAGCGGGGGGTCGGGCACCGGGGAGCTGTTTTTT. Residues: CASSRSSGGSGTGELFF.

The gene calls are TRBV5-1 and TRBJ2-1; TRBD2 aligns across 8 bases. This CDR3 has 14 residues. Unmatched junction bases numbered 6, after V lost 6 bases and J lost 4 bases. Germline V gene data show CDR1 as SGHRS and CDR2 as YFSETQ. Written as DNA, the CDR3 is TGCGCCAGCAAGCAACGGGGGGGGTACAATGAGCAGTTCTTC. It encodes CASKQRGGYNEQFF.